This TCR beta chain was recorded in a study of control samples from healthy donors and cancer patients. Only in-frame clones appear in the TCRdb table, and some are missing; sequencing was by immunoSEQ multiplex PCR. The sample lists roughly 130,000 clones; roughly 94% were seen once. Germline assignment: CDR1 SGHVS and CDR2 FQNEAQ. The CDR3 has 18 amino acids. V was clipped by 3 bases and J by 8 bases, with 27 bases between them. The sequenced sample was blood. This sequence joins TRBV7-8 and TRBJ2-3; either TRBD1 or TRBD2 may supply D (5 bases each). This sequence was found in a man aged 25 to 40 in good health. The CDR3 sequence is CASSFSHIGLSSGGTQYF. CDR3 DNA: TGTGCCAGCAGCTTTTCGCACATAGGACTCTCCTCTGGGGGTACGCAGTATTTT.